This T cell receptor beta chain was retrieved from a study of shared clonotypes between healthy human individuals (dated by TCRdb to 2020 to 2022). In the study overall: The cohort included a few men and a couple of women between 18 and 49 years of age. Leukapheresis yielded between about 0.9 and 10 billion PBMCs per donor. To estimate repertoire size and how much clonotypes are shared between individuals, the study performed deep sequencing of blood TCR repertoires from a few healthy adults. To increase sequencing depth and limit assay-specific biases, TCR repertoire library preparation and sequencing were carried out by different laboratories using diverse techniques.

TCR CDR3 regions were amplified from genomic DNA by multiplex PCR using the deep immunoSEQ assay. Genomic DNA extracted from each cell subset was distributed evenly over all wells of several immunoSEQ 96-well plates, and each plate served as one replicate. For unsorted PBMC, about 270 ng of genomic DNA, equivalent to 30,000 to 35,000 T cell genomes, went into each replicate PCR. Ten immunoSEQ deep assay plates were used to sequence the unsorted PBMC genomic DNA. The purified libraries were quantified using a Qubit 3.0 fluorometer, sized with a Bioanalyzer 2100, and then quantified again using the KAPA Library Quantification kit. A separate single-read 150-cycle Illumina NextSeq 550 flow cell was used to sequence each immunoSEQ 96-well plate. The authors' pipeline ran thus. Because only junctional sequences without quality scores were contained in the immunoSEQ output, filtering matching that applied to full-length reads could not be performed. Sequences were annotated with PyIR, a Python wrapper for IgBLAST v1.9, and V/J genes and CDR3 were assigned using IMGT germline references. Reads were filtered out if the reads had weak V/J assignments (E-value above 1e-6), no CDR3, stop codons, out-of-frame junctions, or ambiguous translated residues. A V3J clonotype was defined by an identical inferred V gene, J gene, and CDR3 amino acid sequence. The percentage overlap between two repertoires was calculated by dividing the number of shared unique clonotypes by the size of the smaller repertoire. RTK rarefaction, the Chao1 estimator, and Recon v2.1 estimates of unobserved clonotypes were used to assess repertoire richness. Drawn from immuneACCESS, this table holds only the in-frame rearrangements with V and J called that TCRdb kept. Clones are partly lost; checked studies trace under half to an unresolved V gene and leave the rest unexplained. The V and J calls and the clone size are those of that table, but D and trimming were determined from the DNA. The table for this sample lists about 490,000 clones; 81% of them were counted only once. Of the sample, roughly 12% is held by the ten largest clones.

Healthy HIV-negative adults with no recently reported acute infections or vaccinations were included as donors. Only Caucasian adults living in Nashville, Tennessee, USA were represented among the donors. For unsorted samples, 85 million to 100 million PBMCs were counted, and genomic DNA was extracted using the QIAamp DNA Blood Mini kit. Blood was obtained by leukapheresis, after which PBMCs were separated by Ficoll-Histopaque density gradient centrifugation and cryopreserved in liquid nitrogen vapor phase. About this clone: Its antigen is unknown. No much larger clone is present one base from it, and per-base qualities are unavailable.

What the research found in general, with its limitations: Based on pairwise subsampling, the degree of clonotype sharing among donors was expected to be affected by sequencing depth. Because the study included only a small number of donors, the genetic and exposure-history diversity represented was limited. Sampling was restricted to blood, and TCR repertoires in tissue are likely to differ from TCR repertoires in blood.

The TCR originated in a woman aged 35 to 49 in good health. Some clones in this sample may be carry-over from other donors' samples. Source material: PBMCs.

The nucleotide sequence is given as TGTGCCAGCAGTTTTTGGGGGACTGAAGCTTTCTTT. Its coded protein is CASSFWGTEAFF. The receptor chain draws on TRBV27 and TRBJ1-1; the D gene is perhaps TRBD1, from 5 matching bases. CDR1 and CDR2 (MNHEY, SMNVEV) derive from the germline V gene (reference sequence). V gives up 3 bases and J gives up 5 bases, and the segment between their germline ends measures 7 bases. The CDR3 runs 12 amino acids, cysteine and phenylalanine included. Solely the CDR3 DNA is kept, with 36 bases framed from the first base.